This T cell receptor (beta chain) was documented in a study of cytomegalovirus exposure and HLA in healthy donors. CDR1 and CDR2 from the germline V gene are KGHSH and LQKENI. The CDR3 is made up of 15 amino acids. V lost 5 bases and J 8 bases, leaving 19 bases between the germline ends. In the case of this clone: The antigen remains unidentified.

Researchers ran the PCR with 60 Vbeta and 13 Jbeta primers. Generated by immunoSEQ multiplex PCR, the TCRdb table keeps only in-frame clones and is missing some. This sample carries fewer than 150,000 clones, around 80% of them seen once, and the ten largest clones take more than 7%. General observations from the study: By HLA locus, TCR association rates varied in a later analysis, with DRB1 showing the most and HLA-C the fewest. Using the classifier, cytomegalovirus status was reportedly diagnosed with high specificity and sensitivity.

The sequence came from a female donor in good health and CMV-seropositive. Sequencing input: PBMCs. V and J are TRBV18 and TRBJ1-5; perhaps TRBD1 as D (6 bases). CDR3 sequence (DNA): TGTGCCAGCTCATCAGCTGACAGGTCGGGAAAGCCCCAGCATTTT. It is translated as CASSSADRSGKPQHF. Supplemented by reference TRBV18 and TRBJ1-5, the full variable domain reads NAGVMQNPRHLVRRRGQEARLRCSPMKGHSHVYWYRQLPEEGLKFMVYLQKENIIDESGMPKERFSAEFPKEGPSILRIQQVVRGDSAAYFCASSSADRSGKPQHFGDGTRLSIL.